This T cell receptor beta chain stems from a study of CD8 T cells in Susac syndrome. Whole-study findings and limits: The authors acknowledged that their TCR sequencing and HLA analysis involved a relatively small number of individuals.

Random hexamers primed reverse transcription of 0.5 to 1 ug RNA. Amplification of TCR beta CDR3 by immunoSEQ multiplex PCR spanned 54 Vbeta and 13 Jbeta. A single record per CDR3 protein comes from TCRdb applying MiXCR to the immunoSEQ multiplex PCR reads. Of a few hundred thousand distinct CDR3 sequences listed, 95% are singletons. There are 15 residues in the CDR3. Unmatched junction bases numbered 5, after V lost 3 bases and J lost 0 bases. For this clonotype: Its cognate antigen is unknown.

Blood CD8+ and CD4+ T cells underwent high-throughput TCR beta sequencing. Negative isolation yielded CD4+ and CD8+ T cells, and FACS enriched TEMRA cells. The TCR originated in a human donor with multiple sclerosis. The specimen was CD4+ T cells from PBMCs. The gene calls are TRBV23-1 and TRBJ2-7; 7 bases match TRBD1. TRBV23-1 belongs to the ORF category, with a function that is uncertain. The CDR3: CASSQGQLSSYEQYF. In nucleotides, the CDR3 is TGCGCCAGCAGTCAGGGACAGCTAAGCTCCTACGAGCAGTACTTC.